A selection of T cell receptor beta chains follows, all from one sample in a study of CD8 T cells in ankylosing spondylitis. TCRdb independently ran MiXCR on the 5' RACE reads; one entry per CDR3 protein. Among 230,000 or so distinct CDR3 sequences, roughly 18% were seen once, and the ten largest hold approximately 33%. Source material: blood, either unsorted or a sorted T cell fraction (not recorded which). Every receptor here comes from a male donor with ankylosing spondylitis or in good health (not recorded which). Each CDR3 is given with its conserved first and last residue. A D gene is named only where the DNA matches it firmly. Clone sizes are given selectively: once, few, many, or a class where the clone is expanded.

len: 14; d_gene: -; v_gene: TRBV20-1; abundance: many; j_gene: TRBJ2-7; CDR3nt: TGCAGTGCTAGAGATCGGGTCCCCTCCTACGAGCAGTACTTC; CDR3aa: CSARDRVPSYEQYF
len: 12; d_gene: -; v_gene: TRBV29-1; abundance: -; j_gene: TRBJ2-7; CDR3nt: TGCAGCGTTCTGGAGGTAACCTACGAGCAGTACTTC; CDR3aa: CSVLEVTYEQYF
len: 13; d_gene: -; v_gene: TRBV29-1; abundance: few; j_gene: TRBJ2-5; CDR3nt: TGCAGCGTTGAAGAGGGTAACCAAGAGACCCAGTACTTC; CDR3aa: CSVEEGNQETQYF
len: 14; d_gene: -; v_gene: TRBV27; abundance: many; j_gene: TRBJ2-7; CDR3nt: TGTGCCAGCAGTTTTGGGGCAGCCTCCTACGAGCAGTACTTC; CDR3aa: CASSFGAASYEQYF
len: 12; d_gene: TRBD1; v_gene: TRBV5-8; abundance: -; j_gene: TRBJ1-2; CDR3nt: TGTGCCAGCCCGGGACAGGGAAATGGCTACACCTTC; CDR3aa: CASPGQGNGYTF
len: 13; d_gene: -; v_gene: TRBV29-1; abundance: -; j_gene: TRBJ2-6; CDR3nt: TGCAGCGTGACAGGATCTGGGGCCAACGTCCTGACTTTC; CDR3aa: CSVTGSGANVLTF
len: 14; d_gene: -; v_gene: TRBV7-2; abundance: few; j_gene: TRBJ1-1; CDR3nt: TGTGCCAGCAGCCTCCGTTGGGCGGCCACTGAAGCTTTCTTT; CDR3aa: CASSLRWAATEAFF
len: 16; d_gene: TRBD2; v_gene: TRBV12-3/TRBV12-4; abundance: -; j_gene: TRBJ2-5; CDR3nt: TGTGCCAGCAGCCGGGAGGTTTGGGATAAACAAGAGACCCAGTACTTC; CDR3aa: CASSREVWDKQETQYF
len: 14; d_gene: -; v_gene: TRBV7-8; abundance: -; j_gene: TRBJ2-7; CDR3nt: TGTGCCAGCAGCGCCACGGGACGCTCCTACGAGCAGTACTTC; CDR3aa: CASSATGRSYEQYF
len: 17; d_gene: TRBD2; v_gene: TRBV13; abundance: -; j_gene: TRBJ2-3; CDR3nt: TGTGCCAGCAGCTTAGACGGGAGGGACCTGACCACAGATACGCAGTATTTT; CDR3aa: CASSLDGRDLTTDTQYF
len: 16; d_gene: TRBD1; v_gene: TRBV10-3; abundance: many; j_gene: TRBJ1-1; CDR3nt: TGTGCCATCAGCGGCCGGGACAGAACGATGAACACTGAAGCTTTCTTT; CDR3aa: CAISGRDRTMNTEAFF